This entry lists 18 T cell receptor beta chains sequenced from one sample in a study of graft-versus-host responses after intestinal transplantation. Co-plated with around 200,000 CFSE-labeled responder cells were around 200,000 irradiated, violet-dye-labeled stimulator cells. Assay: immunoSEQ multiplex PCR; the TCRdb copy retains only in-frame clones and omits some. The sample consists of about 12,000 clones, under 45% of them appearing once. Sample: alloreactive CD8+ T cells from a mixed lymphocyte reaction culture, taken before intestinal transplant. This sample's subset: CFSE-low proliferating T cells sorted from roughly six-day pre-transplant mixed lymphocyte reaction (GvH or HvG direction). These receptors were taken from a human patient who received an intestinal transplant.

This chain's CDR3 is CASSYVAGAGDTQYF. DNA for the CDR3: TGTGCCAGCAGTTACGTAGCGGGAGCTGGAGATACGCAGTATTTT. The V call is TRBV6-8, the J call TRBJ2-3; TRBD2 aligns across 9 bases. This CDR3 has 15 residues. The V gene's germline CDR1 is MNHGY and CDR2 SAAAGT. V gave up 2 bases and J gave up 5 bases; unmatched junction bases: 5.

The chain combines TRBV28 with TRBJ2-5, with TRBD1 matching 9 bases. The V gene end was trimmed by 5 bases and the J gene end by 4 bases; junction bases not matched to a gene: 8. Germline loops: CDR1 MDHEN, CDR2 SYDVKM. This CDR3 contains 15 residues. The chain's CDR3 is CASSPRTGGRETQYF. CDR3 DNA sequence: TGTGCCAGCAGTCCACGAACAGGGGGCAGAGAGACCCAGTACTTC. The full variable domain, in which reference TRBV28 and TRBJ2-5 provide the parts outside the CDR3, is DVKVTQSSRYLVKRTGEKVFLECVQDMDHENMFWYRQDPGLGLRLIYFSYDVKMKEKGDIPEGYSVSREKKERFSLILESASTNQTSMYLCASSPRTGGRETQYFGPGTRLLVL.

V usage is TRBV6-6 and J usage is TRBJ2-5; D perhaps matches TRBD2 (5 bases). From germline, CDR1 is MNHNY and CDR2 SVGAGI (reference sequence). Trimming left V 7 bases short and J 5 bases short, with 14 bases between. This CDR3 region has 13 residues. The CDR3 sequence is CASKVRVGETQYF. CDR3 DNA sequence: TGTGCCAGCAAAGTGCGGGTCGGGGAGACCCAGTACTTC.

In this sample, this clone turned up a few times. The V call is TRBV4-3, the J call TRBJ1-2, with 8 bases that match TRBD1. After removal of 4 bases from V and 0 bases from J, the junction contained 4 bases not matched to a gene. Germline loops: CDR1 LGHNA, CDR2 YSLEER. The CDR3 runs to 15 residues. CDR3 DNA: TGCGCCAGCAGCCTAAGGGGACAGGCTAACTATGGCTACACCTTC. Residues: CASSLRGQANYGYTF.

A note on this clone: One end of the junction varies from germline; a read error may be responsible. This specimen includes other DNA sequences encoding the same CDR3. The chain carries TRBV13 and TRBJ2-7, with D possibly TRBD2 on 6 matching bases. The CDR3 is 15 amino acids. Germline CDR1 reads PRHDT; CDR2 reads FYEKMQ (reference sequence). Written as DNA, the CDR3 is TGTGCCAGCAGTTCTCCCGGGACTGGTTCCTATGAGCAGTACTTC. Its protein product is CASSSPGTGSYEQYF.

This clone was counted a few times. This chain joins TRBV27 and TRBJ2-7; 7 bases are a match to TRBD2. This CDR3 has 13 amino acids. The germline CDR1 and CDR2 sequences are MNHEY and SMNVEV (reference sequence). After removal of 5 bases from V and 4 bases from J, the junction contained 5 bases not matched to a gene. The DNA of the CDR3 is TGTGCCAGCAGTGGGGGGGATGCGTACGAGCAGTACTTC. It translates to CASSGGDAYEQYF.

This clone was observed a handful of times. The chain is built from TRBV13 and TRBJ2-6, with D unclear. This CDR3 spans 15 amino acids. Germline V gene sequence: CDR1 PRHDT, CDR2 FYEKMQ (reference sequence). V lost 3 bases and J lost 0, with 6 bases in between. The CDR3 sequence is CASSFWDSGANVLTF. The CDR3, as DNA: TGTGCCAGCAGCTTTTGGGACTCTGGGGCCAACGTCCTGACTTTC.

This clone was counted once. This chain links TRBV27 with TRBJ1-1; tentative D call: TRBD1 (5 bases). V lost 7 bases, J lost 6 bases, and 9 bases lay in between. CDR1 MNHEY and CDR2 SMNVEV come from the germline V gene (reference sequence). The CDR3 is made up of 11 amino acids. Here the CDR3 reads CASTGGSEAFF. The CDR3 DNA reads as TGTGCCAGCACCGGGGGATCTGAAGCTTTCTTT.

This sequence joins TRBV7-2 and TRBJ2-7; 10 bases match TRBD1. V gave up 2 bases and J gave up 6 bases; unmatched junction bases: 7. The CDR3 runs 15 residues. Germline V gene data show CDR1 as SGHTA and CDR2 as FQGNSA. The CDR3 sequence is CASSLTGQGFFEQYF. The CDR3 coding sequence is TGTGCCAGCAGCTTAACGGGACAGGGGTTTTTCGAGCAGTACTTC.

The chain carries TRBV9 and TRBJ2-3; D is perhaps TRBD2 (5 bases). Germline CDR1 is SGDLS and CDR2 is YYNGEE. CDR3 length equals 15 residues. V lost 0 bases to trimming and J lost 1 base, with 9 bases between them. CDR3 sequence reads: CASSVAGVRTDTQYF. The CDR3 DNA reads TGTGCCAGCAGCGTAGCCGGGGTACGCACAGATACGCAGTATTTT.

The rearrangement uses TRBV10-3 and TRBJ2-3; 9 positions match TRBD2. The CDR3 loop spans 14 amino acids. V shed 8 bases, J shed 4 bases, and the junction held 7 bases outside the gene matches. Germline V gene lookup returns CDR1 ENHRY and CDR2 SYGVKD. DNA of the CDR3: TGTGCCATCTCGGGGACTAGCAGTTCAGATACGCAGTATTTT. Amino acids: CAISGTSSSDTQYF.

The chain couples TRBV5-4 to TRBJ2-7, with TRBD2 identical over 11 bases. V shed 4 bases and J 3 bases; nucleotides not matched to a gene: 9. Germline V gene data show CDR1 as SGHNT and CDR2 as YYREEE (reference sequence). The CDR3 loop spans 16 amino acids. CDR3 bases: TGTGCCAGCAGCACACGTTCCGGGACTAGCGGCTACGAGCAGTACTTC. Protein sequence: CASSTRSGTSGYEQYF.

The chain carries TRBV27 and TRBJ2-7; no reliable D call. This CDR3 region has 12 residues. The germline V gene has CDR1 MNHEY and CDR2 SMNVEV (reference sequence). V shed 4 bases and J shed 0 bases, with 4 bases lying between them. The CDR3 protein is CASSSYSYEQYF. For the CDR3, the DNA is TGTGCCAGCAGTTCCTACTCCTACGAGCAGTACTTC.

This chain connects TRBV9 to TRBJ2-3; 9 positions agree with TRBD1. This CDR3 is 16 amino acids long. V dropped 4 bases and J dropped 5; count of bases not matched to a gene: 11. CDR1 is SGDLS, CDR2 YYNGEE, per germline. The CDR3 DNA follows: TGTGCCAGCAGCCATGCGTCGGGACAGGGTGAAGATACGCAGTATTTT. Protein product: CASSHASGQGEDTQYF.

The rearrangement joins TRBV6-1 to TRBJ1-3; TRBD1 agrees at 8 bases. In germline, CDR1 is MNHNS, CDR2 SASEGT. The CDR3 has 12 amino acids. The CDR3 protein is CATGGSGNTIYF. CDR3 in DNA: TGTGCAACAGGGGGCTCTGGAAACACCATATATTTT.

This clone was detected only a few times. The V call is TRBV6-6, the J call TRBJ2-3, with TRBD2 matching over 8 bases. V trimming: 2 bases; J trimming: 3 bases; junction bases outside the gene matches: 4. CDR1 MNHNY and CDR2 SVGAGI come from the germline V gene (reference sequence). The CDR3 is 15 residues long. CDR3 sequence reads: CASSYIREGTDTQYF. The DNA of the CDR3 is TGTGCCAGCAGTTACATCCGGGAGGGGACAGATACGCAGTATTTT.

This clone was observed a few times. V and J are TRBV30 and TRBJ1-6; D perhaps matches TRBD1 (5 bases). V lost 5 bases, J lost 2 bases, and 7 bases lay in between. Germline V lookup: CDR1 GTSNPN, CDR2 SVGIG (reference sequence). The CDR3 is made up of 13 amino acids. CDR3 region: CAWLGAYNSPLHF. The CDR3 nucleotides read TGTGCCTGGTTGGGGGCCTATAATTCACCCCTCCACTTT.

This clone was detected a few times. The rearrangement links TRBV5-1 to TRBJ2-5; 10 positions match TRBD1. The end of the DNA is better explained by TRBJ2-7, so the J call may be wrong. This CDR3 is built from 14 residues. Germline-derived CDR1 and CDR2 are SGHRS and YFSETQ. The CDR3 DNA reads TGCGCCAGCGAGAGGGGACAGGGGTCATACGAGCAGTACTTC. Translation gives CASERGQGSYEQYF.